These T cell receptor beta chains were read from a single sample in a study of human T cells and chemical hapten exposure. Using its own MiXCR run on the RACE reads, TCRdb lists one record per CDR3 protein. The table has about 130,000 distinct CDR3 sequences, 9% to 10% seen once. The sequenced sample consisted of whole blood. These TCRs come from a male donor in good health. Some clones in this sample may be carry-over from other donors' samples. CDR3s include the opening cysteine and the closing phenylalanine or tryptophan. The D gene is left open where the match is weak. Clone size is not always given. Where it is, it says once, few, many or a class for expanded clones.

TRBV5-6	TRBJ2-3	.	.	CASSLGETDTQYF	TGTGCCAGCAGCTTGGGGGAGACAGATACGCAGTATTTT
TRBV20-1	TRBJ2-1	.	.	CSARNLGNEQFF	TGCAGTGCTAGAAATTTGGGCAATGAGCAGTTCTTC
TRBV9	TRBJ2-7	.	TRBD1	CASSARQGTSLYEQYF	TGTGCCAGCAGCGCCCGACAGGGTACGTCCCTCTACGAGCAGTACTTC
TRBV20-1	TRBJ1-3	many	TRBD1	CSARDPRTGGGNTIYF	TGCAGTGCTAGAGACCCACGGACAGGCGGAGGAAACACCATATATTTT
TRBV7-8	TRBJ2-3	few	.	CASSITSSDTQYF	TGTGCCAGCAGCATTACTAGCTCAGATACGCAGTATTTT
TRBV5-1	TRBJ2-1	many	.	CASSHSAQGSDEQFF	TGCGCCAGCAGTCATAGTGCCCAGGGTTCGGATGAGCAGTTCTTC
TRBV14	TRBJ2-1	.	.	CASSQDPFAIYNEQFF	TGTGCCAGCAGCCAAGATCCATTCGCGATTTACAATGAGCAGTTCTTC
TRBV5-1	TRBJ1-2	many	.	CASSSLSVRGGHYGYTF	TGCGCCAGCAGCTCGTTGTCCGTACGCGGGGGACACTATGGCTACACCTTC
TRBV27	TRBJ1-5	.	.	CASSRTIGNQPQHF	TGTGCCAGCAGTCGGACTATCGGCAATCAGCCCCAGCATTTT
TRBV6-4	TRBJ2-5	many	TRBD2	CASSEVAGTQETQYF	TGTGCCAGCAGTGAAGTAGCGGGTACCCAAGAGACCCAGTACTTC
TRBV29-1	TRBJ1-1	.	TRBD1	CSVDSGGTEAFF	TGCAGCGTTGACTCAGGGGGTACTGAAGCTTTCTTT
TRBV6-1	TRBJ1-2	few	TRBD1	CASRAGTGVYGYTF	TGTGCCAGCAGAGCCGGGACAGGCGTCTATGGCTACACCTTC
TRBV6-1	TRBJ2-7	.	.	CASGSYEQYF	TGTGCCAGCGGCTCCTACGAGCAGTACTTC
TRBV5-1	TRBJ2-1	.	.	CASSYGQWAASYNEQFF	TGCGCCAGCAGCTACGGACAGTGGGCTGCCTCCTACAATGAGCAGTTCTTC
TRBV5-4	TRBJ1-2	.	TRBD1	CASSLGGQGANYGYTF	TGTGCCAGCAGCTTGGGCGGACAGGGGGCGAACTATGGCTACACCTTC
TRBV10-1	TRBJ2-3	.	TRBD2	CASSGLAASTDTQYF	TGCGCCAGCAGTGGACTAGCGGCAAGCACAGATACGCAGTATTTT
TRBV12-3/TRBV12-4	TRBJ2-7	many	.	CASSPGAYEQYF	TGTGCCAGCAGCCCGGGAGCCTACGAGCAGTACTTC
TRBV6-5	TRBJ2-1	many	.	CASSYTAANYNEQFF	TGTGCCAGCAGTTACACGGCAGCGAACTACAATGAGCAGTTCTTC
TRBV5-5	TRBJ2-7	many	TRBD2	CASSPILAGASYEQYF	TGTGCCAGCAGCCCAATTCTAGCGGGCGCCTCCTACGAGCAGTACTTC
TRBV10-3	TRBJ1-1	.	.	CAISEVLGYEGTEAFF	TGTGCCATCAGTGAAGTCCTGGGCTATGAGGGGACTGAAGCTTTCTTT
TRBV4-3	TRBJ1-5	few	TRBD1	CASSQRTGDNQPQHF	TGCGCCAGCAGCCAGAGGACAGGGGACAATCAGCCCCAGCATTTT
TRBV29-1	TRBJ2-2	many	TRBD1	CSVPGQGITGELFF	TGCAGCGTACCGGGACAGGGTATCACCGGGGAGCTGTTTTTT
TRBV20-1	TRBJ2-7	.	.	CSARETASEQYF	TGCAGTGCTAGAGAAACAGCCTCGGAGCAGTACTTC
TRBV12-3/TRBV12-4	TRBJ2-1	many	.	CASSPGLYNEQFF	TGTGCCAGCAGTCCGGGATTATACAATGAGCAGTTCTTC
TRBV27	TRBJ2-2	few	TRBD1	CASSLNRGTLWGELFF	TGTGCCAGCAGTTTAAACAGGGGGACGTTATGGGGGGAGCTGTTTTTT
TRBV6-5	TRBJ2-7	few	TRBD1	CASSFQPGQGPYEQYF	TGTGCCAGCAGTTTTCAACCGGGACAGGGGCCCTACGAGCAGTACTTC
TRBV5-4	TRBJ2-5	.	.	CASSLGDGETQYF	TGTGCCAGCAGCTTGGGGGACGGGGAGACCCAGTACTTC
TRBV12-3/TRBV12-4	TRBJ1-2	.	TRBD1	CASSPYGQGVDGYTF	TGTGCCAGCAGCCCCTACGGACAGGGGGTCGATGGCTACACCTTC
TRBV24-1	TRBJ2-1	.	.	CATSDFNEQFF	TGTGCCACCAGTGATTTCAATGAGCAGTTCTTC
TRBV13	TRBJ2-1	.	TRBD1	CVSSVGTGNNEQFF	TGTGTCAGCAGCGTCGGGACAGGGAACAATGAGCAGTTCTTC
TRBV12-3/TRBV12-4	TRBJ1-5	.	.	CASSPIQGTHQPQHF	TGTGCCAGCAGTCCTATTCAGGGAACCCATCAGCCCCAGCATTTT
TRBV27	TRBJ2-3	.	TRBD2	CASSSPGLKGLAENTDTQYF	TGTGCCAGCAGTTCCCCGGGGCTGAAAGGACTAGCGGAGAACACAGATACGCAGTATTTT
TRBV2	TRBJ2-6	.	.	CASSDVRYQTSGANVLTF	TGTGCCAGCAGTGACGTGAGATATCAAACGTCTGGGGCCAACGTCCTGACTTTC
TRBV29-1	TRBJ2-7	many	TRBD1	CSVSQGLEAYEQYF	TGCAGCGTTTCACAGGGGCTCGAAGCCTACGAGCAGTACTTC
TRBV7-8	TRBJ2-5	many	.	CASSFRRPNPNQETQYF	TGTGCCAGCAGTTTTCGCCGACCAAACCCCAATCAAGAGACCCAGTACTTC
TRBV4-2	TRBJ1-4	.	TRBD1	CASSQDRDRGPATNEKLFF	TGTGCCAGCAGCCAAGATCGAGACAGGGGGCCGGCAACTAATGAAAAACTGTTTTTT
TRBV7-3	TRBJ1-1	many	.	CASSLNSNTEAFF	TGTGCCAGCAGCTTGAACAGTAACACTGAAGCTTTCTTT
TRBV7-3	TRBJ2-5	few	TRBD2	CASSLKGGRGGLAGDQETQYF	TGTGCCAGCAGCTTAAAAGGGGGCCGTGGAGGTCTAGCGGGGGATCAAGAGACCCAGTACTTC
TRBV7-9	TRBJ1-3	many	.	CASSLLGADTIYF	TGTGCCAGCAGCTTATTGGGGGCTGACACCATATATTTT
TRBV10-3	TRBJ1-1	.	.	CAISDMAVNTEAFF	TGTGCCATCAGTGATATGGCAGTGAACACTGAAGCTTTCTTT
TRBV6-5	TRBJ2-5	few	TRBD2	CASSSRPGLAGETQYF	TGTGCCAGCAGTTCACGTCCGGGACTAGCGGGTGAGACCCAGTACTTC
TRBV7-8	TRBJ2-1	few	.	CASIPGVTNNEQFF	TGTGCCAGCATCCCCGGGGTAACGAACAATGAGCAGTTCTTC
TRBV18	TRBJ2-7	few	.	CASSPPTREQYF	TGTGCCAGCTCACCCCCCACTAGGGAGCAGTACTTC
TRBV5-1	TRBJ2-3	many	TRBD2	CASSLGTSGSTDTQYF	TGCGCCAGCAGCTTGGGGACTAGCGGGAGCACAGATACGCAGTATTTT
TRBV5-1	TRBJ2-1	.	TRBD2	CASSLVGLVNGNEQFF	TGCGCCAGCAGCTTGGTGGGACTAGTTAACGGCAATGAGCAGTTCTTC
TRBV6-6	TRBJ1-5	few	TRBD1	CASSYRGQGAGLGQPQHF	TGTGCCAGCAGTTACCGCGGACAGGGGGCTGGGTTGGGTCAGCCCCAGCATTTT
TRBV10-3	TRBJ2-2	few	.	CAISSRNTGELFF	TGTGCCATCAGTAGCAGAAACACCGGGGAGCTGTTTTTT
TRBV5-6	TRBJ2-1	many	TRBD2	CASAGLAFNNEQFF	TGTGCCAGCGCAGGACTAGCTTTTAATAATGAGCAGTTCTTC
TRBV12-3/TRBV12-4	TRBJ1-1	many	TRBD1	CASLGQGNTEAFF	TGTGCCAGTCTAGGACAGGGGAACACTGAAGCTTTCTTT
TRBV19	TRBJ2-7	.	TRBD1	CASGAGGRHHEQYF	TGTGCAAGTGGGGCAGGGGGCCGACATCACGAGCAGTACTTC
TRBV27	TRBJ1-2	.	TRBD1	CASSPRDRTLNGYTF	TGTGCCAGCAGTCCCCGGGACAGGACTTTAAATGGCTACACCTTC
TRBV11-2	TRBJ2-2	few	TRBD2	CASSIIAGGAGELFF	TGTGCCAGCAGCATTATAGCGGGAGGAGCCGGGGAGCTGTTTTTT
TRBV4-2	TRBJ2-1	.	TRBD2	CASSFKGAGGVASGAYNEQFF	TGTGCCAGCAGCTTCAAGGGGGCAGGTGGGGTAGCTAGCGGGGCCTACAATGAGCAGTTCTTC
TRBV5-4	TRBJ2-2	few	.	CASSLAQNTGELFF	TGTGCCAGCAGCTTGGCACAGAACACCGGGGAGCTGTTTTTT
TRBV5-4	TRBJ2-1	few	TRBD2	CASTLSGRNEQFF	TGTGCCAGCACCCTGAGCGGGAGAAATGAGCAGTTCTTC
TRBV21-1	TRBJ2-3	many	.	CASSLPGPIRTTSTDTQYF	TGTGCCAGCAGCCTCCCCGGTCCGATACGTACTACGAGCACAGATACGCAGTATTTT
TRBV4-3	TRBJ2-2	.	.	CASSQDGERRAGELFF	TGCGCCAGCAGCCAAGATGGAGAAAGGAGGGCCGGGGAGCTGTTTTTT
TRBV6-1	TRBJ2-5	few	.	CASSDQATLQETQYF	TGTGCCAGCAGTGATCAGGCTACTCTTCAAGAGACCCAGTACTTC
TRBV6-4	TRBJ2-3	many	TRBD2	CASKKTLADATDTQYF	TGTGCCAGCAAAAAGACTCTAGCGGATGCTACAGATACGCAGTATTTT
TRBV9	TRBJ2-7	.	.	CASSVEQLSYEQYF	TGTGCCAGCAGCGTAGAACAGCTCTCCTACGAGCAGTACTTC